A selection of T cell receptor beta chains follows, all from one sample in a study of CD8+ T cells in alopecia areata. The protocol was immunoSEQ multiplex PCR, while the TCRdb copy is restricted to in-frame clones and leaves out a portion. The sample lists around 210,000 clones, 50% to 75% seen once, with more than 3.5% in the top ten. The material sequenced was CD4+ T cells sorted from blood, taken at week 4, from a patient treated with tofacitinib. Receptors were obtained from a human donor with alopecia areata. The conserved cysteine and the conserved F or W are not part of the CDR3 here.

ASSSLPGLAGEDTQY TRBV7-2
ASSPGTVDNSPLH TRBV18
ASSEAVGGYT TRBV2
GAGSRVGELF TRBV11-2
SVVKGLIYNEQF TRBV29-1
ASSSLREYGYT TRBV27
ASSQGFGTEAF TRBV4-2
ASSGRDETQY TRBV5-4
AWRWNYGYT TRBV30
ASRGSGNTIY TRBV2
ASSLDRVNTEAF TRBV7-9
ATSRDQDIRIETQY TRBV15
ASIDRDEQY TRBV2
ASSLTYEQY TRBV7-2
ATTRVGTHNSPLH TRBV27
AITRGQGQETQY TRBV10-3
ASSVNGLPGETQY TRBV5-1
ASSRDRVRSGANVLT TRBV7-9
ASSLGLTVANEKLF TRBV7-2
AWSAQRFQQY TRBV30
SATTGAASGNTIY TRBV29-1
ASSLGEGEKAF TRBV5-1
ASIGGITEAF TRBV6-6
SSRQGAGETQY TRBV29-1
ASSVDGNTEAF TRBV9
ASSLGPGNQETQY TRBV7-2
AWRRQGGVNTEAF TRBV30
ASSDRTGGSTDTQY TRBV2
SAITRTANTEAF TRBV29-1
ASSPWNSGTQY TRBV5-6
ATSRRTGGFTEAF TRBV15
ASSPQGAGEKLF TRBV18
ASSPRQGPAETQY TRBV7-2
ASSQEQGAGNTIY TRBV13
SVVGGGEQF TRBV29-1
ASSPRLTNEQF TRBV7-9
ASTGSGAYNEQF TRBV5-1
ASSKQDGNTGELF TRBV11-2
ATSRAEAAELF TRBV15
ASSPGTSGGSEQF TRBV6-4
AWSVQGNQPQH TRBV30
ASSFFPGGLF TRBV27
ASSQPGAVTDTQY TRBV4-3
ASSSGQVGYEQY TRBV5-1
ASSLGTTDTQY TRBV5-4
ASSLHWGGGPGNEQF TRBV7-2
ASSLAGQGALGTDTQY TRBV25-1
SVVGGGELF TRBV29-1
ASRTTVNQPQH TRBV6-5
ASSPHAGLGQPQH TRBV9
ASGTGAAYEQY TRBV6-5
ASSLDLVGEQY TRBV5-1